This T cell receptor beta chain was obtained from a study of blood T cell repertoires in COVID-19. Study information: Samples came from the United States, Italy and Spain, spanning acute and convalescent COVID-19.

In the original analysis: Reference gene primer amplification gave nucleated cell count estimates. Sequencing was performed with immunoSEQ multiplex PCR; in TCRdb, only in-frame clones are kept and a portion is missing. V and J calls and clone size are as listed in that table; D and trimming were resolved from the DNA. The sample holds a few hundred thousand clones, roughly 85% seen once. Trimming stripped 0 bases from V and 3 bases from J, with 13 bases between. The germline V gene has CDR1 SGHRS and CDR2 YFSETQ. The CDR3 loop spans 15 amino acids. Which cohort a participant joined came from the clinical history participants gave.

The clonotype was recovered from a woman in her forties or fifties who had recovered from COVID-19. Sample: PBMCs or T cells enriched from blood (not recorded which). The chain is built from TRBV5-1 and TRBJ2-7; no firm D call. For the CDR3, the DNA is TGCGCCAGCAGCTTGGGCCATACCTCTAGCTACGAGCAGTACTTC. Translated: CASSLGHTSSYEQYF.